The next 21 T cell receptor beta chains were all read from a single sample in a study of cytomegalovirus exposure and HLA in healthy donors. The assay was immunoSEQ multiplex PCR, and TCRdb's table has in-frame clones only and misses some. Seen here are 85,000 to 90,000 clones, 95% to 97% observed once, and the top ten hold around 0.78%. Sequencing was carried out using PBMCs. These receptors were obtained from a young man in good health and CMV-seronegative.

In this sample, this clone turned up a few times. The chain employs TRBV11-2 and TRBJ2-5; possibly TRBD1 for D (6 bases). The length of the CDR3 is 17 residues. Trimming left V 4 bases short and J 0 bases short, with 18 bases between. Germline CDR1 and CDR2: SGHAT and FQNNGV. The CDR3 DNA is TGTGCCAGCAGCTCCAGGGTACACAGGGATTACCAAGAGACCCAGTACTTC. Its translation is CASSSRVHRDYQETQYF. Drawing the rest from reference TRBV11-2 and TRBJ2-5, the complete variable domain is EAGVAQSPRYKIIEKRQSVAFWCNPISGHATLYWYQQILGQGPKLLIQFQNNGVVDDSQLPKDRFSAERLKGVDSTLKIQPAKLEDSAVYLCASSSRVHRDYQETQYFGPGTRLLVL.

This chain connects TRBV28 to TRBJ1-5; 9 positions match TRBD1. The germline CDR1 and CDR2 sequences are MDHEN and SYDVKM. The CDR3 contains 14 residues. V lost 3 bases, J lost 5 bases, and 2 bases stayed unmatched. The DNA for the CDR3 is TGTGCCAGCAGTTTGTGGACAGGGGATCAGCCCCAGCATTTT. Translated, it gives CASSLWTGDQPQHF.

The chain couples TRBV6-6 to TRBJ2-1, with D possibly matching TRBD2 (5 bases). The CDR3 runs 11 residues. V was pared by 5 bases and J by 7 bases, with 6 bases between. Per germline, CDR1 MNHNY and CDR2 SVGAGI (reference sequence). CDR3 sequence: CASSPGNEQFF. CDR3 in DNA: TGTGCCAGCAGTCCGGGGAATGAGCAGTTCTTC.

This sequence joins TRBV28 and TRBJ2-7, with TRBD1 matching over 7 bases. The CDR3 runs 15 residues. Germline assignment: CDR1 MDHEN and CDR2 SYDVKM. Trimming cost V 6 bases and J 4 bases; bases outside gene matches: 12. CDR3 sequence reads: CASRGDRDRLYEQYF. The CDR3 DNA is TGTGCCAGCAGGGGCGACCGGGACAGACTATACGAGCAGTACTTC.

The rearrangement links TRBV15 to TRBJ1-1; no clear D. The germline CDR1 and CDR2 sequences are LNHNV and YYDKDF (reference sequence). This CDR3 is 16 amino acids long. V was cut by 5 bases and J by 4 bases, with 20 bases left in between. CDR3 DNA sequence: TGTGCCACCAGCTCCGAACGGCAGGTAGCGGGCACTGAAGCTTTCTTT. Translation: CATSSERQVAGTEAFF.

The chain employs TRBV9 and TRBJ2-7; 7 nucleotides match TRBD1. Germline V CDR1 and CDR2: SGDLS, YYNGEE. The V gene end was trimmed by 0 bases and the J gene end by 0 bases; junction bases not matched to a gene: 0. This CDR3 contains 14 residues. The CDR3 bases are TGTGCCAGCAGCGTAGGGGACAGCTCCTACGAGCAGTACTTC. It encodes CASSVGDSSYEQYF.

V usage is TRBV6-6 and J usage is TRBJ2-7; a weak D match, TRBD1 (6 bases). The CDR3 length is 13 residues. CDR1 is MNHNY, CDR2 SVGAGI, per germline (reference sequence). Trimming pared 4 bases from V and 0 bases from J, leaving 7 bases between. The CDR3: CASSLGGSYEQYV. In nucleotides, the CDR3 is TGTGCCAGCAGTTTAGGGGGCTCCTACGAGCAGTACGTC.

This clone was seen a handful of times. This chain uses TRBV10-3 with TRBJ2-1; 11 positions match TRBD2. The CDR3 runs to 16 residues. V trimming: 7 bases; J trimming: 2 bases; junction bases outside the gene matches: 7. Germline CDR1 reads ENHRY; CDR2 reads SYGVKD. CDR3 coding DNA: TGTGCCATCACCGCCTCGACTAGCGGGGCCTACAATGAGCAGTTCTTC. The encoded protein is CAITASTSGAYNEQFF.

This chain links TRBV9 with TRBJ1-4; possibly TRBD1 for D (6 bases). V lost 1 base and J lost 2, with 18 bases in between. The CDR3 extends over 18 amino acids. Looked up from germline, CDR1 is SGDLS and CDR2 is YYNGEE. The CDR3 sequence is CASSVSRDRPGTNEKLFF. The CDR3 DNA follows: TGTGCCAGCAGCGTATCTCGTGACAGGCCGGGGACTAATGAAAAACTGTTTTTT.

The J gene is TRBJ2-7, the V gene TRBV10-2; D is ambiguous. Trimming removed 4 bases from V and 2 bases from J, with 9 bases in between. The germline V gene has CDR1 WSHSY and CDR2 SAAADI. This CDR3 spans 13 amino acids. For the CDR3, the DNA is TGCGCCAGCAGTGTTAACACAGCCTACGAGCAGTACGTC. It codes for CASSVNTAYEQYV.

The V call is TRBV5-5, the J call TRBJ2-3; 11 bases line up with TRBD1. Germline CDR1 SGHKS, CDR2 YYEKEE (reference sequence). The ends lost 1 base at V and 5 bases at J; junction bases unmatched: 9. The CDR3 spans 17 residues. The CDR3: CASSLHRTGGREDTQYF. The CDR3 nucleotides are TGTGCCAGCAGCTTGCATAGGACAGGGGGCCGAGAAGATACGCAGTATTTT.

This clone was observed a single time. This chain connects TRBV29-1 to TRBJ1-2, with D tentatively TRBD1 (5 bases). Trimming removed 4 bases at V and 8 bases at J, with 14 bases between. From germline, CDR1 is SQVTM and CDR2 ANQGSEA. The CDR3 runs 12 residues. CDR3 sequence (DNA): TGCAGCGTTGTCGGGACGGAGGGCGGCTACACCTTC. Amino acids: CSVVGTEGGYTF.

The genes are TRBV9 and TRBJ2-7, with 8 bases matching TRBD2. V lost 0 bases, J lost 6 bases, and 8 bases stayed unmatched. The CDR3 extends over 15 amino acids. Germline V CDR1 and CDR2: SGDLS, YYNGEE. In DNA, the CDR3 is TGTGCCAGCAGCGTAGCCAGCGGGGGAGAGAGCGAGCAGTACTTC. The encoded protein is CASSVASGGESEQYF.

This chain links TRBV7-3 with TRBJ2-3; TRBD2 agrees at 9 bases. The length of the CDR3 is 19 residues. V gave up 4 bases and J gave up 3 bases; unmatched junction bases: 17. Germline CDR1 SGHTA, CDR2 FQGTGA. The CDR3 bases are TGTGCCAGCAGCTCTCCGCGGGGGGGAGGGGGGCTCGGGACAGATACGCAGTATTTT. Translated: CASSSPRGGGGLGTDTQYF.

The CDR3, as DNA: TGCAGCGTTGAACCCCCAGGGGCGGTTGGGGGAAACACCATATATTTT. Its protein is CSVEPPGAVGGNTIYF. The chain links TRBV29-1 to TRBJ1-3, with D possibly being TRBD1 (6 bases). The germline V gene encodes CDR1 SQVTM and CDR2 ANQGSEA. V shed 2 bases and J shed 4 bases, with 18 bases lying between them. The CDR3 loop spans 16 amino acids.

This clone was observed once. The gene calls are TRBV9 and TRBJ1-1; D is unclear. V was pared by 4 bases and J by 4 bases, with 8 bases between. This CDR3 region has 12 residues. The germline V gene encodes CDR1 SGDLS and CDR2 YYNGEE. CDR3 region: CASSPAGTEAFF. The CDR3 region has the DNA TGTGCCAGCAGCCCCGCAGGCACTGAAGCTTTCTTT.

The V call is TRBV7-9, the J call TRBJ2-5; TRBD2 aligns across 7 bases. The J call is doubtful: the DNA matches TRBJ2-7 better. The CDR3 contains 14 residues. CDR1 and CDR2 (germline): SEHNR, FQNEAQ (reference sequence). CDR3 DNA sequence: TGTGCCAGCAGCTTTAAGGGAGGGCCCTACGAGCAGTACTTC. Translating it yields CASSFKGGPYEQYF.

This clone was counted once. CDR3 bases: TGCGCCAGCAGCCGCCAGGCTAGCGGATCCTACGAGCAGTACTTC. It specifies CASSRQASGSYEQYF. The chain joins TRBV4-1 to TRBJ2-7; 7 nucleotides match TRBD2. CDR1 is MGHRA and CDR2 is YSYEKL in the germline V gene. The CDR3 contains 15 residues. With 4 bases clipped from V and 1 base from J, the junction kept 7 bases outside the gene matches.

V and J are TRBV10-2 and TRBJ1-1; D might be TRBD1 (5 bases). V was clipped by 0 bases and J by 11 bases, with 16 bases between them. The germline V gene encodes CDR1 WSHSY and CDR2 SAAADI. The length of the CDR3 is 14 residues. The CDR3 coding sequence is TGCGCCAGCAGTGAGTCTGGGACTTATGGGGAGGCTTTCTTT. Its protein is CASSESGTYGEAFF.

The genes are TRBV19 and TRBJ2-5; 8 bases are a match to TRBD2. The CDR3 extends over 16 amino acids. The J segment lost 5 bases and the V segment lost 5 bases, leaving 13 bases of the junction unmatched. Germline loops: CDR1 LNHDA, CDR2 SQIVND (reference sequence). As DNA, the CDR3 is TGTGCCAGTAGTCAAACAAGCGGGAGCATTGAGGAGACCCAGTACTTC. Its protein is CASSQTSGSIEETQYF.

In DNA, the CDR3 is TGTGCCAGCAGAGAATCAGGGGGCTACGAGCAGTACGTC. Translation gives CASRESGGYEQYV. V is TRBV2 and J is TRBJ2-7, with 7 bases lining up with TRBD1. The CDR3 spans 13 residues. Germline V gives CDR1 SNHLY, CDR2 FYNNEI. Unmatched junction bases numbered 5, after V lost 6 bases and J lost 3 bases.